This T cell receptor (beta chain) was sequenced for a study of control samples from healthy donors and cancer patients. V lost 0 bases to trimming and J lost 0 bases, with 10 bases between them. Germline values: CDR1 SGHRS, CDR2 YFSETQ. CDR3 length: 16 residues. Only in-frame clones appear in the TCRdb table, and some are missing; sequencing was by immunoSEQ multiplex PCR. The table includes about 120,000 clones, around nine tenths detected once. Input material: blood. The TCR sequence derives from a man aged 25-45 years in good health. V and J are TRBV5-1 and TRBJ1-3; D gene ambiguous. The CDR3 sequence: CASSLGQQSSGNTIYF. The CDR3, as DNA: TGCGCCAGCAGCTTGGGGCAGCAGAGCTCTGGAAACACCATATATTTT.